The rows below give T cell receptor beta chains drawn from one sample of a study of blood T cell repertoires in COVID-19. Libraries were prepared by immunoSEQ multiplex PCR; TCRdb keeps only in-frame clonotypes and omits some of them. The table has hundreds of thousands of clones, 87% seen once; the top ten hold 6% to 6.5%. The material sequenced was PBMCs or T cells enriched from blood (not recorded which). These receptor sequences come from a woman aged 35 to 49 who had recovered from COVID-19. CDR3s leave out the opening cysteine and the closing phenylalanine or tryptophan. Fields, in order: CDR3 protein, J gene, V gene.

cdr3_aa: ASSPTSGSPDTQY
j_call: TRBJ2-3
v_call: TRBV18

cdr3_aa: ASSFSQGNRHGYT
j_call: TRBJ1-2
v_call: TRBV28

cdr3_aa: AWSRTSGKNEQF
j_call: TRBJ2-1
v_call: TRBV30

cdr3_aa: ASSFRETQY
j_call: TRBJ2-5
v_call: TRBV28

cdr3_aa: ASSSRVETEAF
j_call: TRBJ1-1
v_call: TRBV7-2

cdr3_aa: ASSGRVTTGELF
j_call: TRBJ2-2
v_call: TRBV7-2

cdr3_aa: ASRERLLSSYEQY
j_call: TRBJ2-7
v_call: TRBV6-5

cdr3_aa: ASSYGQTYSNQPQH
j_call: TRBJ1-5
v_call: TRBV18

cdr3_aa: AWSSGLAGDYEQY
j_call: TRBJ2-7
v_call: TRBV30

cdr3_aa: ATSDLRLAGLSGANVLT
j_call: TRBJ2-6
v_call: TRBV24-1

cdr3_aa: ASSLGLASSGEQF
j_call: TRBJ2-1
v_call: TRBV28

cdr3_aa: SASSGQGAVKPQH
j_call: TRBJ1-5
v_call: TRBV20-1

cdr3_aa: ASPGQGGYEQY
j_call: TRBJ2-7
v_call: TRBV28

cdr3_aa: ASSVSSRGEQY
j_call: TRBJ2-7
v_call: TRBV7-2

cdr3_aa: SVAPPGPKAGGYT
j_call: TRBJ1-2
v_call: TRBV29-1

cdr3_aa: ASSLDRGGQPYEQY
j_call: TRBJ2-7
v_call: TRBV7-6

cdr3_aa: ASGSREFGSFTGELF
j_call: TRBJ2-2
v_call: TRBV12-5

cdr3_aa: ASSPQGIRNQPQH
j_call: TRBJ1-5
v_call: TRBV9

cdr3_aa: ASSSYRGWQETQY
j_call: TRBJ2-5
v_call: TRBV7-9

cdr3_aa: ASTAQETQY
j_call: TRBJ2-5
v_call: TRBV28

cdr3_aa: SVFQGSNYGYT
j_call: TRBJ1-2
v_call: TRBV29-1

cdr3_aa: ASSFEGGSYETQY
j_call: TRBJ2-5
v_call: TRBV7-2

cdr3_aa: ASSLEPEQETQY
j_call: TRBJ2-5
v_call: TRBV5-4

cdr3_aa: ASSFGPVANYGYT
j_call: TRBJ1-2
v_call: TRBV5-1

cdr3_aa: ASSLVASGSPRAGDTQY
j_call: TRBJ2-3
v_call: TRBV11-2

cdr3_aa: ASSLLPIGTGRDTQY
j_call: TRBJ2-3
v_call: TRBV7-2

cdr3_aa: ASSPRTGSEAF
j_call: TRBJ1-1
v_call: TRBV9

cdr3_aa: ASSPLTTGNSYEQY
j_call: TRBJ2-7
v_call: TRBV5-6

cdr3_aa: ASSTTSYNEQF
j_call: TRBJ2-1
v_call: TRBV27

cdr3_aa: ASKDSPLNTEAF
j_call: TRBJ1-1
v_call: TRBV19

cdr3_aa: ASSLARDRGMATEAF
j_call: TRBJ1-1
v_call: TRBV7-2

cdr3_aa: ASRLQGASEAF
j_call: TRBJ1-1
v_call: TRBV28

cdr3_aa: ASGSQDRYNEQF
j_call: TRBJ2-1
v_call: TRBV12-5

cdr3_aa: ASSRDWSYEQY
j_call: TRBJ2-7
v_call: TRBV2

cdr3_aa: ASSPSGTSGIGVGFYEQY
j_call: TRBJ2-7
v_call: TRBV3-1/TRBV3-2

cdr3_aa: ASSLAVAETSYEQY
j_call: TRBJ2-7
v_call: TRBV7-2

cdr3_aa: ATSRDQRTGLNGYT
j_call: TRBJ1-2
v_call: TRBV15

cdr3_aa: ASSFRTGENQPQH
j_call: TRBJ1-5
v_call: TRBV7-2

cdr3_aa: ATRTDRYSNQPQH
j_call: TRBJ1-5
v_call: TRBV19

cdr3_aa: ASLYGGTSGNEQF
j_call: TRBJ2-1
v_call: TRBV28

cdr3_aa: ASSLDRRDNSPLH
j_call: TRBJ1-6
v_call: TRBV7-2

cdr3_aa: ASRRQGLNNEQF
j_call: TRBJ2-1
v_call: TRBV28

cdr3_aa: ASSYSGTRQETQY
j_call: TRBJ2-5
v_call: TRBV9

cdr3_aa: ATPPPPGQGSTGELF
j_call: TRBJ2-2
v_call: TRBV28

cdr3_aa: ASSSGGDNEQY
j_call: TRBJ2-7
v_call: TRBV19

cdr3_aa: ATSDPSGGRGSYNEQF
j_call: TRBJ2-1
v_call: TRBV24-1

cdr3_aa: ASSRDWDTEAF
j_call: TRBJ1-1
v_call: TRBV5-4

cdr3_aa: ASSFSTDRVDEQY
j_call: TRBJ2-7
v_call: TRBV7-6

cdr3_aa: ASSLGQTETQY
j_call: TRBJ2-5
v_call: TRBV5-4

cdr3_aa: ASSRTGSSPQETQY
j_call: TRBJ2-5
v_call: TRBV4-1

cdr3_aa: ASSLGTGFEKLF
j_call: TRBJ1-4
v_call: TRBV5-4

cdr3_aa: ASSFSGAGYNEQF
j_call: TRBJ2-1
v_call: TRBV7-2